This T cell receptor (beta chain) was identified in a study of T-cell memory formation after mild COVID-19. Using its own MiXCR run on the 5' RACE reads, TCRdb lists one record per CDR3 protein. In the table there are hundreds of thousands of distinct CDR3 sequences, about a sixth of which are singletons. The CDR3 is made up of 13 amino acids. The ends were cut back, 1 base at V and 9 bases at J, with 11 bases in the middle. Germline V gene lookup returns CDR1 SGHRS and CDR2 YFSETQ. The V and J genes are TRBV5-1 and TRBJ2-1; unclear D gene. The receptor was isolated from a man between 18 and 35 years old who had mild COVID-19 (a few samples of this study predate the infection). Cell type and time point are not known. Sample: PBMCs or a T cell subset sorted from them (not recorded which). CDR3 protein: CASSLPQMAEQFF. CDR3 DNA: TGCGCCAGCAGCTTGCCACAGATGGCTGAGCAGTTCTTC.